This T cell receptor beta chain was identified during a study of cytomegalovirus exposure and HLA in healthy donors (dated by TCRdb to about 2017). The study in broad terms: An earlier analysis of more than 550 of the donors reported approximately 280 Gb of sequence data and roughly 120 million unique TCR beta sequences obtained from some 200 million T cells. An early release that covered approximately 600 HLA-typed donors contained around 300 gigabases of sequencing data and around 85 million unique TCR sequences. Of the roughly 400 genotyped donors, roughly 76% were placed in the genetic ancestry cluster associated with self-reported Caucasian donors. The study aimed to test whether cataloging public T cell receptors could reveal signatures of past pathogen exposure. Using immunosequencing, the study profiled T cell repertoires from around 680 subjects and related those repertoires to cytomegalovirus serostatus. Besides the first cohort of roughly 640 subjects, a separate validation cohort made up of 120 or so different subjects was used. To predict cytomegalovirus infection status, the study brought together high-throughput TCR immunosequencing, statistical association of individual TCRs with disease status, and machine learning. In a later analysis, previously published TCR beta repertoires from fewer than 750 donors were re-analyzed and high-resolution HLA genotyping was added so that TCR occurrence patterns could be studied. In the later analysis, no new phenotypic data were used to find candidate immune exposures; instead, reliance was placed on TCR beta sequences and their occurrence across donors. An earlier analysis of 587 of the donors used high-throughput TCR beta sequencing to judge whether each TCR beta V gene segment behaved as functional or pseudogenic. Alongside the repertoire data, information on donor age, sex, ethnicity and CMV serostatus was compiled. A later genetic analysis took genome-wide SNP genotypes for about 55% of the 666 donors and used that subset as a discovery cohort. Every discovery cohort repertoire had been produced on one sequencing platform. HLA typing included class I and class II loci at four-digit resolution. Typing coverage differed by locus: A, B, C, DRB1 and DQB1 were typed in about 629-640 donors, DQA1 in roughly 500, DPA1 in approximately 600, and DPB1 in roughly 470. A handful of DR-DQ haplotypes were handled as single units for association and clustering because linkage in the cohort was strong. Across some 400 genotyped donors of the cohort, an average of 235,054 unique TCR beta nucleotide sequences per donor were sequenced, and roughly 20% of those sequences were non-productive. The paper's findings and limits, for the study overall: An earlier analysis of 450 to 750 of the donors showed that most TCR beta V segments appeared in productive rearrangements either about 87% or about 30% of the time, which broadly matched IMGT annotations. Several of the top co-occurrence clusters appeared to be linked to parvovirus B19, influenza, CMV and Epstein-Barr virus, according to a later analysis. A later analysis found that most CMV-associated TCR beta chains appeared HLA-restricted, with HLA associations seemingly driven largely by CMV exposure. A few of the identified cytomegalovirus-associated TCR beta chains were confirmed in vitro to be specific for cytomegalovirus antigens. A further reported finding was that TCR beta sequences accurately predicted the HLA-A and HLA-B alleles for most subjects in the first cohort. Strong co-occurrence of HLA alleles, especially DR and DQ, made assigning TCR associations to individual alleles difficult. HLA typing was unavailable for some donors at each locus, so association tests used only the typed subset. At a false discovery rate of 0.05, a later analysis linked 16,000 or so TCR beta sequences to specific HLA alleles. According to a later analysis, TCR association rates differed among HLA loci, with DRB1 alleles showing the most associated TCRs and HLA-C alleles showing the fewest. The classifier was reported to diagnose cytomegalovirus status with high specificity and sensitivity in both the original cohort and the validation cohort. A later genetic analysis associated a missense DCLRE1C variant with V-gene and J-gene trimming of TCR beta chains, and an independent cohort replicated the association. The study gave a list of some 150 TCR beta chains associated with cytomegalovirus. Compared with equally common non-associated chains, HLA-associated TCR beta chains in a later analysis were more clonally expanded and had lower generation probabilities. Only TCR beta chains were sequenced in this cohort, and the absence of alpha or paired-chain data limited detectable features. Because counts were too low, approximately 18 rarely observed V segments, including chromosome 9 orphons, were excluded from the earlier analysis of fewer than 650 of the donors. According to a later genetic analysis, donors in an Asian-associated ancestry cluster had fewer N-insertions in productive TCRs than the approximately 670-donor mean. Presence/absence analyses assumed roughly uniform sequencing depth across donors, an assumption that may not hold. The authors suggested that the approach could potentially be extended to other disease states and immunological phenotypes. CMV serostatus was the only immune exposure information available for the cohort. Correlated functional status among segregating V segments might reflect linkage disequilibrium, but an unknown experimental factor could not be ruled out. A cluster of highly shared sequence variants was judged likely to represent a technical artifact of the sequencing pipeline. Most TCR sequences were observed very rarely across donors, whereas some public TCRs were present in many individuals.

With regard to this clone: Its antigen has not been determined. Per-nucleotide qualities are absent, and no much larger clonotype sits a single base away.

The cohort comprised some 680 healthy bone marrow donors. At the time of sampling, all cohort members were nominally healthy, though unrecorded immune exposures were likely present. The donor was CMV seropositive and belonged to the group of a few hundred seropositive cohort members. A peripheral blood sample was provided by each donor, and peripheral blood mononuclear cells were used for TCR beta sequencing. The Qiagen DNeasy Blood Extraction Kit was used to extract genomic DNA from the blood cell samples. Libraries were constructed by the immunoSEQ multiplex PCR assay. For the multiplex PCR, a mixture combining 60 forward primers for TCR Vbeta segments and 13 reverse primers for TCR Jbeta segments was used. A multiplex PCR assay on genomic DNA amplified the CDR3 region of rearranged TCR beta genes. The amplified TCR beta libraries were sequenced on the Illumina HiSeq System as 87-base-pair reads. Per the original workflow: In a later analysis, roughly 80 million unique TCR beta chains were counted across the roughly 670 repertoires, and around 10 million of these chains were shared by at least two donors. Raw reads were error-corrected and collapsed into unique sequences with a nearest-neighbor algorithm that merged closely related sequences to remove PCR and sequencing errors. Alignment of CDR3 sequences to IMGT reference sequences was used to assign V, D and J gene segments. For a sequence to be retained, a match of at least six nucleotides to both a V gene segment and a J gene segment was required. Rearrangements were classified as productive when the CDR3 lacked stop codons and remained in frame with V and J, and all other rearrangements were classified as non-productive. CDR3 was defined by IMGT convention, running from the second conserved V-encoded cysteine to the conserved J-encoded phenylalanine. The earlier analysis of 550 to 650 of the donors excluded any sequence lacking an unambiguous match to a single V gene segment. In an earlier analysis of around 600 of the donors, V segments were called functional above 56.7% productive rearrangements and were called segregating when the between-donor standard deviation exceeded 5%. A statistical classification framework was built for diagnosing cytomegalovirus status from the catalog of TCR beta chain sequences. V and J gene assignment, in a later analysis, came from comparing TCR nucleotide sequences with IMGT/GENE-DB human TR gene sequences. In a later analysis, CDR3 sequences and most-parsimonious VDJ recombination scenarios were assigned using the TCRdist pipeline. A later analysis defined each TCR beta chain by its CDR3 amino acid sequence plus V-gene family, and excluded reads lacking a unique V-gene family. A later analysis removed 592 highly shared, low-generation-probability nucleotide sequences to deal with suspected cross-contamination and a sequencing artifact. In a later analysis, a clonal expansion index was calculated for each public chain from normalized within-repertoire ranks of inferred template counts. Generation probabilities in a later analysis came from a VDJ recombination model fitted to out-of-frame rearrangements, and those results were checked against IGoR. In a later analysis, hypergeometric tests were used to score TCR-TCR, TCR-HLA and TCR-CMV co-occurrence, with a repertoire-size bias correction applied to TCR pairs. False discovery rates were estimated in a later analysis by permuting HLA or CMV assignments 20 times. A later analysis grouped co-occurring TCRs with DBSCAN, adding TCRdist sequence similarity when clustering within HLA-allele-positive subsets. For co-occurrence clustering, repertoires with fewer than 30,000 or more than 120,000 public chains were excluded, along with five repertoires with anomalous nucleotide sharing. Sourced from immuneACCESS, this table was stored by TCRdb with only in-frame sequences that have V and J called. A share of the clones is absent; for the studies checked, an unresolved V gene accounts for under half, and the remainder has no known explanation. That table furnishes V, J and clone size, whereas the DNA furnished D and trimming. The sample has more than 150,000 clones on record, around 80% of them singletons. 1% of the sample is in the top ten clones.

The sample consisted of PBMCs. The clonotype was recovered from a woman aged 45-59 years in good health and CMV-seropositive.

CDR3 sequence: CASSFEVSNQPQHF. The nucleotide sequence is TGTGCCAGCAGTTTCGAGGTTAGCAATCAGCCCCAGCATTTT. The receptor chain draws on TRBV27 and TRBJ1-5, with no confidently assigned D gene. V is clipped by 3 bases and J by 0 bases, and the sequence between their germline boundaries is 6 bases long. From the germline V gene (reference sequence), CDR1 is MNHEY and CDR2 is SMNVEV. From the cysteine up to the phenylalanine, the CDR3 has a length of 14 residues. This entry keeps only the CDR3 DNA: 42 bases, framed from base 1.